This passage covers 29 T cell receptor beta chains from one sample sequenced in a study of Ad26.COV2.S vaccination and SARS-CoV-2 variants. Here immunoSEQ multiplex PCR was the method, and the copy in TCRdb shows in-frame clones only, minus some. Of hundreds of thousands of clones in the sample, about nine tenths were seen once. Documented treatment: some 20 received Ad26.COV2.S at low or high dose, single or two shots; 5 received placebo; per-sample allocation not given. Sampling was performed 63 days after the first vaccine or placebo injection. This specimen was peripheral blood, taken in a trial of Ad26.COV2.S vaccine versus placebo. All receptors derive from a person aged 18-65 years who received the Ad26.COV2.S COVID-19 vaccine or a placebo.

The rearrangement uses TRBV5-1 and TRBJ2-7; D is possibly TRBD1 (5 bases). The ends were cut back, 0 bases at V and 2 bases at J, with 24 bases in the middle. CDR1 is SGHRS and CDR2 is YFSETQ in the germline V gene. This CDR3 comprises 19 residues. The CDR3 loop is CASSLEVVPTAGNTYEQYF. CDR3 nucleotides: TGCGCCAGCAGCTTGGAAGTGGTCCCCACGGCAGGGAACACCTACGAGCAGTACTTC.

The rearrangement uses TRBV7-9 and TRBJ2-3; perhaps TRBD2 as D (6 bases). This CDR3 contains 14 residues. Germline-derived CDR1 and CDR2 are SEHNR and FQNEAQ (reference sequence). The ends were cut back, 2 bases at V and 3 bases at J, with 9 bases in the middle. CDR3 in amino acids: CASSLRGGTDTQYF. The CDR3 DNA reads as TGTGCCAGCAGCTTAAGGGGAGGAACAGATACGCAGTATTTT.

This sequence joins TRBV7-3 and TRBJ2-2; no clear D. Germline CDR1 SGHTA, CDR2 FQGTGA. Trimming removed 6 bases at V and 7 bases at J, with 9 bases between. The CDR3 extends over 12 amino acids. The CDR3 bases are TGTGCCAGCAGGCCCATCCTCGGGGAGCTGTTTTTT. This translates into CASRPILGELFF.

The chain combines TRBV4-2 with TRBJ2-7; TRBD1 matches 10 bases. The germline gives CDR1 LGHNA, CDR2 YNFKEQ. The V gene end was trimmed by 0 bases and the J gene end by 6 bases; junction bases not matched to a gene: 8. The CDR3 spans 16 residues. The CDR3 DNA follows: TGTGCCAGCAGCCAAGATGGGACAGGGGCTTTTGTCGAGCAGTACTTC. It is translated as CASSQDGTGAFVEQYF.

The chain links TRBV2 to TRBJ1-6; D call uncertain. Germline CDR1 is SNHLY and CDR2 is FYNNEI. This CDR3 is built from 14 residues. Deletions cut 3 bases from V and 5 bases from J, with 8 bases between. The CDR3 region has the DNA TGTGCCAGCAGTGACCGGCGGGATAATTCACCCCTCCACTTT. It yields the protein CASSDRRDNSPLHF.

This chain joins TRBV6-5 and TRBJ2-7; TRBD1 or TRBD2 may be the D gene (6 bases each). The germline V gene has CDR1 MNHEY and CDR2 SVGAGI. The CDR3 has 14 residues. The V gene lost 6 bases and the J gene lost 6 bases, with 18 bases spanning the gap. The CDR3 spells CASSLRGGPGEQYF. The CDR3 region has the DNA TGTGCCAGCAGCCTCAGAGGGGGGCCGGGCGAGCAGTACTTC.

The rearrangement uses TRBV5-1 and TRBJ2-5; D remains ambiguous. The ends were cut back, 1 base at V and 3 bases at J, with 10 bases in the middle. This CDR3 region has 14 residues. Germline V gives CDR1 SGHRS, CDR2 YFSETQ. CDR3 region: CASSLLGTEETQYF. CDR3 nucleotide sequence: TGCGCCAGCAGCTTGCTTGGCACCGAAGAGACCCAGTACTTC.

The CDR3 DNA follows: TGTGCCAGCAGCCCCTCTAGCGGAGTAAGCACAGATACGCAGTATTTT. It yields the protein CASSPSSGVSTDTQYF. The V call is TRBV3-1 (or the pseudogene TRBV3-2), the J call TRBJ2-3, with 7 positions matching TRBD2. The germline V gene encodes CDR1 LGHDT and CDR2 YNNKEL (reference sequence). CDR3 size: 16 residues. V lost 4 bases to trimming and J lost 0 bases; unmatched junction nucleotides: 7.

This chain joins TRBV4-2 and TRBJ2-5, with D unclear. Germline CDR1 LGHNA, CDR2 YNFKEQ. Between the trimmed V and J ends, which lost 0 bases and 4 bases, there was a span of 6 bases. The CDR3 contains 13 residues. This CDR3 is CASSQEIGETQYF. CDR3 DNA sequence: TGTGCCAGCAGCCAAGAAATAGGAGAGACCCAGTACTTC.

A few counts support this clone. DNA for the CDR3: TGTGCCAGCAGCTACCCCGCCAGAGGGGAGGCTGGCTACACCTTC. Translation: CASSYPARGEAGYTF. The chain uses TRBV9 and TRBJ1-2, with D tentatively TRBD1 (5 bases). The CDR3 covers 15 residues. Deletions cut 4 bases from V and 7 bases from J, with 20 bases between. CDR1 is SGDLS, CDR2 YYNGEE, per germline.

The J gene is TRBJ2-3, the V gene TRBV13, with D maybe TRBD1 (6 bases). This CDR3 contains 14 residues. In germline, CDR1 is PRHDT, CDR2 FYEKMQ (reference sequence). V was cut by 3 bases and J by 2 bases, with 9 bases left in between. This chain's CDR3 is CASSFGQYTDTQYF. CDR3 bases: TGTGCCAGCAGCTTTGGACAGTACACAGATACGCAGTATTTT.

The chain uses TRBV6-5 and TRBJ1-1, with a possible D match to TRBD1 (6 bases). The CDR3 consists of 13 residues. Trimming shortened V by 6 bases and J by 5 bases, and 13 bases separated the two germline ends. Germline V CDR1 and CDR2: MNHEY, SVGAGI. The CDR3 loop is CASSRDIGTEAFF. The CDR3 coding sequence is TGTGCCAGCAGCCGGGACATCGGGACTGAAGCTTTCTTT.

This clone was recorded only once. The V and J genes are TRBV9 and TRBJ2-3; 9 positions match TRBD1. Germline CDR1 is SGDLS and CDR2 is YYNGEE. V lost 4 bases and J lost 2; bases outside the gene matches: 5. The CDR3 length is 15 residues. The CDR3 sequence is CASSLGTGITDTQYF. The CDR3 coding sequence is TGTGCCAGCAGCCTTGGGACAGGGATCACAGATACGCAGTATTTT.

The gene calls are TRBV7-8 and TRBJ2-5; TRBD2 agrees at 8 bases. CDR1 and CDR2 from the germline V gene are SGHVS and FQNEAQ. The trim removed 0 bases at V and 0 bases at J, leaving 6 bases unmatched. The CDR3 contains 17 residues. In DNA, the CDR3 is TGTGCCAGCAGCTTAGCGTTCCCGGGGGGGTACCAAGAGACCCAGTACTTC. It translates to CASSLAFPGGYQETQYF.

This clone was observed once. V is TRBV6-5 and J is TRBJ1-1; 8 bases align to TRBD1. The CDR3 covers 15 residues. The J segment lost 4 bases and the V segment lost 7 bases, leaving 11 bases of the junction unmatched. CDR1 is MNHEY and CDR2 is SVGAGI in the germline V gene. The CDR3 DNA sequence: TGTGCCAGCACCGCCAGGGGACAGGACCCCACTGAAGCTTTCTTT. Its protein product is CASTARGQDPTEAFF.

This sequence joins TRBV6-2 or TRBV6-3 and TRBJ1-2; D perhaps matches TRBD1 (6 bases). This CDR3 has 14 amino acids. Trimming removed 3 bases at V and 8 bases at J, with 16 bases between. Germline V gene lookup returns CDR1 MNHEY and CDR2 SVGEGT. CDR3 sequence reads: CASSYRQGRRGYTF. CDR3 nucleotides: TGTGCCAGCAGTTATAGGCAGGGGCGCCGAGGCTACACCTTC.

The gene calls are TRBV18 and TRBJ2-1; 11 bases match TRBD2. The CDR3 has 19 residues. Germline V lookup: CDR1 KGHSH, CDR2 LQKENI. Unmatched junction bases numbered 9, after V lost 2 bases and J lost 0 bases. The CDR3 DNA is TGTGCCAGCTCACCAATGCTAGCGGGGGGAACTAGCTCCTACAATGAGCAGTTCTTC. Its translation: CASSPMLAGGTSSYNEQFF.

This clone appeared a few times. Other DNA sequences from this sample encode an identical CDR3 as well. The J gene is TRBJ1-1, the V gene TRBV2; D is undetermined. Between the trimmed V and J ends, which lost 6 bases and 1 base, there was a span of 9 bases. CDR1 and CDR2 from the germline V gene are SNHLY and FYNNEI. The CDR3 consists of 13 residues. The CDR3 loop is CASSLGRNTEAFF. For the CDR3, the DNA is TGTGCCAGCAGCCTAGGACGGAACACTGAAGCTTTCTTT.

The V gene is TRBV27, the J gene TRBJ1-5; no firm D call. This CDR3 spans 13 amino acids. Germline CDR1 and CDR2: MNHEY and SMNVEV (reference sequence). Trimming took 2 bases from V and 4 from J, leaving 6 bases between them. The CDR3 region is CASSLTTNQPQHF. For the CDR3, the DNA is TGTGCCAGCAGTTTAACCACAAATCAGCCCCAGCATTTT.

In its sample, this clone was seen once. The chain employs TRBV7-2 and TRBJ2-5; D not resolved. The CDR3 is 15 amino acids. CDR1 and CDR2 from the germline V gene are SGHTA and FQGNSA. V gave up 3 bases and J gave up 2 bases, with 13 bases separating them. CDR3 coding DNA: TGTGCCAGCAGCTTCCCCATGATGGGTCAAGAGACCCAGTACTTC. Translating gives CASSFPMMGQETQYF.

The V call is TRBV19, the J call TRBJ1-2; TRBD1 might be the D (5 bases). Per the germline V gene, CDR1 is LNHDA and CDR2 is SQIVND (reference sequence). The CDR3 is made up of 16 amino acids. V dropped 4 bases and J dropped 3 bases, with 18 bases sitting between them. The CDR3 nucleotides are TGTGCCAGTAGTACAGGGCCCCGGGCCAGAGACTATGGCTACACCTTC. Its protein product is CASSTGPRARDYGYTF.

The CDR3 spells CASSSERTGSKSPLHF. The CDR3 DNA follows: TGTGCCAGCAGCTCCGAAAGGACGGGGTCTAAATCACCCCTCCACTTT. The chain carries TRBV7-9 and TRBJ1-6, with D unresolved. Trimming shortened V by 4 bases and J by 10 bases, and 20 bases separated the two germline ends. The V gene's germline CDR1 is SEHNR and CDR2 FQNEAQ (reference sequence). The CDR3 is made up of 16 amino acids.

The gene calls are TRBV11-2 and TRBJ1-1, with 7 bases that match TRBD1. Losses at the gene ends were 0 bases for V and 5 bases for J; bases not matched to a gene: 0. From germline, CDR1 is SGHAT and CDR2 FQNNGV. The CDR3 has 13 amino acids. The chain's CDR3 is CASSLETGTEAFF. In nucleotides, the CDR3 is TGTGCCAGCAGCTTAGAGACAGGGACTGAAGCTTTCTTT.

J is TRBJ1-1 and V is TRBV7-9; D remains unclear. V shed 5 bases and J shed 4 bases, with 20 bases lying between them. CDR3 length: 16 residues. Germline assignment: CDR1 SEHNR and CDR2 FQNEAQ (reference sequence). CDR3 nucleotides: TGTGCCAGCAGCCCGTGGGCGCGAAAGAATTCCACTGAAGCTTTCTTT. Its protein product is CASSPWARKNSTEAFF.

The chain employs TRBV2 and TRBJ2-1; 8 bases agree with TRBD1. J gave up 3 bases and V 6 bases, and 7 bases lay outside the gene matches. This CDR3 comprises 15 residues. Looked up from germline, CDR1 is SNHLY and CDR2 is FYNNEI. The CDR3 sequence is CASSLYRGDYNEQFF. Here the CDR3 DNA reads TGTGCCAGCAGCTTATACAGGGGGGACTACAATGAGCAGTTCTTC. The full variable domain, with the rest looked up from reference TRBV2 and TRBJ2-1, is EPEVTQTPSHQVTQMGQEVILRCVPISNHLYFYWYRQILGQKVEFLVSFYNNEISEKSEIFDDQFSVERPDGSNFTLKIRSTKLEDSAMYFCASSLYRGDYNEQFFGPGTRLTVL.

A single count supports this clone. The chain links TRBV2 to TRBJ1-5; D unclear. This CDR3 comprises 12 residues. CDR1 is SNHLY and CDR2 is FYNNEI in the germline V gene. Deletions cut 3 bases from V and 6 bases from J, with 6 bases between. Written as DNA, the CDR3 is TGTGCCAGCAGTGATGAAGGTCAGCCCCAGCATTTT. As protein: CASSDEGQPQHF.

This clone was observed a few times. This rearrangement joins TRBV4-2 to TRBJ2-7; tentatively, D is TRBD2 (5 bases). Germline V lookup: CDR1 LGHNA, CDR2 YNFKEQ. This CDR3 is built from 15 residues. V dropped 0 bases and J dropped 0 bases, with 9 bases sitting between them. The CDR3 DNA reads TGTGCCAGCAGCCAAGAGGGAGAGAGCTCCTACGAGCAGTACTTC. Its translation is CASSQEGESSYEQYF.

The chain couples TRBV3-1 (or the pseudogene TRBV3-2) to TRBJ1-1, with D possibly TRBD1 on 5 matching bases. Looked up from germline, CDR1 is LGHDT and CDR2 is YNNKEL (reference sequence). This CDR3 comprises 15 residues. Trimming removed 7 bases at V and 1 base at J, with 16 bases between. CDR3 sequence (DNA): TGTGCCAGCACCCCCCAGCCAGGGAGGAACACTGAAGCTTTCTTT. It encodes CASTPQPGRNTEAFF.

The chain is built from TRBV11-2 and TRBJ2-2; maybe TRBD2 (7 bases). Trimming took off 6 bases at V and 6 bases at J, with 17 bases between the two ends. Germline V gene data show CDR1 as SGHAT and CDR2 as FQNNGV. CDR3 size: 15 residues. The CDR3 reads CASRAEGGRSGELFF. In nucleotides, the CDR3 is TGTGCCAGCAGGGCCGAGGGGGGGCGGTCCGGGGAGCTGTTTTTT.